This entry lists 16 T cell receptor beta chains sequenced from one sample in a study of regulatory T cells in long-lasting Graves disease. Libraries of TCR beta came from iRepertoire HTBI primers plus Arm-PCR of CDR3 regions. TCRdb reprocessed the multiplex PCR reads with MiXCR, giving one entry per CDR3 protein. The table includes roughly 470,000 distinct CDR3 sequences, more than 20% detected once. The time point denotes: persistent/refractory GD, antithyroid drugs over 5 years with positive TRAb. PBMCs were the source of the RNA used for TCR sequencing. The sample in question was peripheral blood mononuclear cells (PBMCs), obtained when the disease was refractory, from a patient treated with antithyroid drugs. The receptor set was obtained from a female donor with Graves disease.

This clonotype was recorded many times. The chain recombines TRBV6-1 with TRBJ2-2; 9 bases agree with TRBD2. This CDR3 comprises 15 residues. Losses at the gene ends were 6 bases for V and 1 base for J; bases not matched to a gene: 3. Germline loops: CDR1 MNHNS, CDR2 SASEGT. The DNA for the CDR3 is TGTGCCAGCAGGGCTAGCGGGATGAACACCGGGGAGCTGTTTTTT. As protein: CASRASGMNTGELFF.

This clonotype was counted many times. CDR3 sequence: CASSLSAGSGNTIYF. For the CDR3, the DNA is TGTGCCAGCAGTTTATCGGCAGGCTCTGGAAACACCATATATTTT. The chain couples TRBV28 to TRBJ1-3; D unclear. Trimming cost V 1 base and J 0 bases, with 7 bases left between them. This CDR3 is built from 15 residues. Germline CDR1 MDHEN, CDR2 SYDVKM.

The V gene is TRBV28, the J gene TRBJ1-5, with a weak D call TRBD1 (5 bases). The CDR3 consists of 14 residues. V gave up 1 base and J gave up 4 bases, with 8 bases separating them. Germline V gene sequence: CDR1 MDHEN, CDR2 SYDVKM. CDR3 sequence reads: CASSLLQENQPQHF. The CDR3 coding sequence is TGTGCCAGCAGTTTATTACAGGAAAATCAGCCCCAGCATTTT. Supplemented by reference TRBV28 and TRBJ1-5, the full variable domain reads DVKVTQSSRYLVKRTGEKVFLECVQDMDHENMFWYRQDPGLGLRLIYFSYDVKMKEKGDIPEGYSVSREKKERFSLILESASTNQTSMYLCASSLLQENQPQHFGDGTRLSIL.

This chain joins TRBV10-2 and TRBJ2-3, with 10 nucleotides matching TRBD2. CDR3 length equals 18 residues. J gave up 0 bases and V 6 bases, and 12 bases lay outside the gene matches. Germline CDR1 WSHSY, CDR2 SAAADI. CDR3 loop: CASRVLARTSGSTDTQYF. Here the CDR3 DNA reads TGCGCCAGCAGAGTCTTAGCTCGGACTAGCGGAAGCACAGATACGCAGTATTTT.

As to this clonotype: Given the absence of the conserved phenylalanine or tryptophan at the CDR3 end, a read error is likely. V and J are TRBV27 and TRBJ1-1, with D perhaps TRBD1 (5 bases). Germline CDR1 reads MNHEY; CDR2 reads SMNVEV (reference sequence). The CDR3 extends over 13 amino acids. V gave up 2 bases and J gave up 2 bases, with 6 bases separating them. CDR3 loop: CASSLRGNTEAFL. CDR3 sequence (DNA): TGTGCCAGCAGTTTAAGGGGTAACACTGAAGCTTTCCTT.

This clonotype is a singleton in its sample. The chain employs TRBV7-3 and TRBJ1-2, with D unresolved. The V end was cut by 6 bases, the J end by 2 bases, with 19 bases between. Germline CDR1 is SGHTA and CDR2 is FQGTGA. The CDR3 consists of 16 residues. The CDR3 DNA reads TGTGCCAGCAGTTCGAACCAGATCGGTGGGAACTATGGCTACACCTTC. Protein product: CASSSNQIGGNYGYTF. Variable domain in full (rest from reference TRBV7-3 and TRBJ1-2): GAGVSQTPSNKVTEKGKYVELRCDPISGHTALYWYRQSLGQGPEFLIYFQGTGAADDSGLPNDRFFAVRPEGSVSTLKIQRTERGDSAVYLCASSSNQIGGNYGYTFGSGTRLTVV.

The chain employs TRBV29-1 and TRBJ2-2, with D unresolved. The CDR3 length is 12 residues. V gave up 5 bases and J gave up 0 bases, with 4 bases separating them. Per the germline V gene, CDR1 is SQVTM and CDR2 is ANQGSEA. The CDR3 DNA sequence: TGCAGCGTTTCCCCGAACACCGGGGAGCTGTTTTTT. Amino acids: CSVSPNTGELFF.

This clonotype appeared many times. The chain uses TRBV29-1 and TRBJ1-2, with 9 bases matching TRBD1. The CDR3 consists of 15 residues. The germline CDR1 and CDR2 sequences are SQVTM and ANQGSEA. Trimming took 5 bases from V and 4 from J; bases not matched to a gene: 11. CDR3 residues: CSVLQGAPSAYGYTF. The CDR3 DNA follows: TGCAGCGTTCTACAGGGGGCGCCGAGTGCCTATGGCTACACCTTC.

The chain uses TRBV12-5 and TRBJ2-1; the D is unclear. CDR3 length: 17 residues. Between the trimmed V and J ends, which lost 0 bases and 0 bases, there was a span of 12 bases. Germline V gene sequence: CDR1 LGHNT, CDR2 FRNRAP. The CDR3 DNA follows: TGTGCTAGTGGTTTGGTCCTAGGCAAGAGCTCCTACAATGAGCAGTTCTTC. Amino acid sequence: CASGLVLGKSSYNEQFF.

The chain employs TRBV15 and TRBJ2-3, with 7 bases matching TRBD1. V was clipped by 0 bases and J by 4 bases; unmatched bases: 7. In germline, CDR1 is LNHNV, CDR2 YYDKDF (reference sequence). This CDR3 is 16 amino acids long. CDR3 sequence reads: CATSRDQGVPADTQYF. The CDR3 bases are TGTGCCACCAGCAGAGATCAGGGGGTACCCGCAGATACGCAGTATTTT.

This clonotype was found many times. The V and J genes are TRBV2 and TRBJ1-5; D perhaps matches TRBD1 (6 bases). The CDR3 has 13 amino acids. V lost 9 bases to trimming and J lost 3 bases, with 12 bases between them. In germline, CDR1 is SNHLY, CDR2 FYNNEI. CDR3 nucleotides: TGTGCCAGTCGGGGGCCTTTCAATCAGCCCCAGCATTTT. This translates into CASRGPFNQPQHF.

This clonotype was detected only a few times. The DNA for the CDR3 is TGTGCCAGCAGTTTTGGGGGGCCAACCGGGGAGCTGTTTTTT. Residues: CASSFGGPTGELFF. J is TRBJ2-2 and V is TRBV12-3 or TRBV12-4; D tentatively reads TRBD1 or TRBD2 (6 bases each). Between the trimmed V and J ends, which lost 3 bases and 5 bases, there was a span of 10 bases. This CDR3 is 14 amino acids long.

In its sample, this clonotype was seen once. This chain joins TRBV6-2 or TRBV6-3 and TRBJ1-3; TRBD1 might be the D (5 bases). This CDR3 has 15 amino acids. V lost 4 bases to trimming and J lost 0 bases, with 10 bases between them. Germline loops: CDR1 MNHEY, CDR2 SVGEGT. The CDR3 DNA sequence: TGTGCCAGCAGTTTAAGGGGTTTCTCTGGAAACACCATATATTTT. This sequence encodes CASSLRGFSGNTIYF.

In this sample, this clonotype turned up many times. This chain connects TRBV3-1 to TRBJ2-7; D is perhaps TRBD2 (5 bases). Trimming stripped 1 base from V and 5 bases from J, with 9 bases between. The CDR3 has 13 amino acids. Germline V gene lookup returns CDR1 LGHDT and CDR2 YNNKEL (reference sequence). This CDR3 is CASSQGGLHEQYF. The CDR3 DNA follows: TGTGCCAGCAGCCAAGGAGGGCTCCACGAGCAGTACTTC.

The chain uses TRBV19 and TRBJ2-2; 13 bases fit TRBD2. The germline CDR1 and CDR2 sequences are LNHDA and SQIVND (reference sequence). The CDR3 consists of 14 residues. Trimming at V came to 9 bases and at J to 4 bases, leaving 2 bases not matched to a gene. The CDR3 region is CASGLAGVTGELFF. In DNA form, the CDR3 reads TGTGCCAGCGGACTAGCGGGAGTCACCGGGGAGCTGTTTTTT.

This clonotype was seen more than once but under ten times. V is TRBV27 and J is TRBJ2-4; D might be TRBD1 or TRBD2, each matching 5 bases. Deletions cut 3 bases from V and 0 bases from J, with 6 bases between. The germline V gene encodes CDR1 MNHEY and CDR2 SMNVEV (reference sequence). CDR3 length equals 14 residues. The DNA of the CDR3 is TGTGCCAGCAGTTTGAGGGGAGCCAAAAACATTCAGTACTTC. Translated: CASSLRGAKNIQYF.